These 12 T cell receptor beta chains were sequenced from one sample in a study of monozygotic twins with inflammatory bowel disease. No DNA is given; TCRdb re-called the 5' RACE reads and lists each CDR3 protein once. The sample has 300,000 to 450,000 distinct CDR3 sequences. Sequencing input: blood. Receptors were obtained from a human donor with ulcerative colitis or Crohn's disease, or a healthy co-twin of an affected twin (not recorded which).

V gene TRBV11-2 combines with J gene TRBJ1-1. CDR1 SGHAT and CDR2 FQNNGV come from the germline V gene. CDR3 length: 12 amino acids. This CDR3 is CASSLGYREAFF. Filled out from reference TRBV11-2 and TRBJ1-1, the complete variable domain reads EAGVAQSPRYKIIEKRQSVAFWCNPISGHATLYWYQQILGQGPKLLIQFQNNGVVDDSQLPKDRFSAERLKGVDSTLKIQPAKLEDSAVYLCASSLGYREAFFGQGTRLTVV.

The chain combines TRBV5-1 with TRBJ2-1; TCRdb's D gene call, TRBD2, goes unchecked for lack of DNA. This CDR3 has 15 residues. The germline gives CDR1 SGHRS, CDR2 YFSETQ. Here the CDR3 reads CASSLTSGRNNEQFF.

V usage is TRBV18 and J usage is TRBJ1-1; TCRdb's D call of TRBD1 is untestable without DNA. CDR3 length equals 12 residues. Germline-derived CDR1 and CDR2 are KGHSH and LQKENI. This CDR3 reads CASSPGTGRVFF. Filled out from reference TRBV18 and TRBJ1-1, the complete variable domain reads NAGVMQNPRHLVRRRGQEARLRCSPMKGHSHVYWYRQLPEEGLKFMVYLQKENIIDESGMPKERFSAEFPKEGPSILRIQQVVRGDSAAYFCASSPGTGRVFFGQGTRLTVV.

The chain combines TRBV29-1 with TRBJ2-3; TCRdb indicates TRBD1, and absent DNA this call remains unverified. This CDR3 spans 14 amino acids. Germline CDR1 reads SQVTM; CDR2 reads ANQGSEA. CDR3 loop: CSVKGGASTDTQYF.

The chain links TRBV9 to TRBJ1-3. CDR1 and CDR2 from the germline V gene are SGDLS and YYNGEE. CDR3 length: 15 amino acids. This CDR3 reads CASSVESASGNTIYF.

J is TRBJ2-7 and V is TRBV5-1. The CDR3 runs 12 residues. The germline V gene encodes CDR1 SGHRS and CDR2 YFSETQ. CDR3: CASSLDISEQYF.

The chain couples TRBV12-3 or TRBV12-4 to TRBJ2-5; no DNA is available, so the TRBD1 call from TCRdb remains unchecked. The CDR3 is 13 amino acids. This chain's CDR3 is CASSPAKGETQYF.

The CDR3 spells CASGQPPNEAFF. This rearrangement joins TRBV19 to TRBJ1-1; TCRdb's D call, TRBD1, is unchecked because there is no DNA. The CDR3 contains 12 residues. Per the germline V gene, CDR1 is LNHDA and CDR2 is SQIVND (reference sequence).

The chain uses TRBV27 and TRBJ2-7; TCRdb's assignment of TRBD1 cannot be checked, as there is no DNA. There are 17 residues in the CDR3. Germline CDR1 is MNHEY and CDR2 is SMNVEV (reference sequence). The CDR3 is CASSTYLRGQGAPEQYF.

This chain connects TRBV7-2 to TRBJ1-2; TCRdb outputs TRBD1, but without DNA this stays unchecked. Germline CDR1 and CDR2: SGHTA and FQGNSA. The CDR3 covers 14 residues. CDR3 sequence: CASSLSGQGGGYTF.

This chain's CDR3 is CASSLATVEQETQYF. The chain uses TRBV7-9 and TRBJ2-5. Germline values: CDR1 SEHNR, CDR2 FQNEAQ (reference sequence). The CDR3 length is 15 residues.

V gene TRBV6-2 or TRBV6-3 combines with J gene TRBJ1-4. The CDR3 spans 17 residues. From germline, CDR1 is MNHEY and CDR2 SVGEGT. CDR3 region: CASSYRSAQQYNEKLFF.